A selection of T cell receptor beta chains follows, all from one sample in a study of blood T cells in healthy people across ages. TCRdb re-called the 5' RACE reads through MiXCR, storing one row per CDR3 protein. The sample lists about 780,000 distinct CDR3 sequences; roughly 25% were seen once. This sample also belongs to another study, concerning T cells of mothers and their children.

The sequencing sample was made of blood. These receptors were obtained from a boy aged 5-17 years in good health. CDR3s include the opening cysteine and the closing phenylalanine or tryptophan. A D gene is named only where the DNA matches it firmly. Expanded clones get a size class; other rows say once, few or many, or leave the size out.

TRBV30	TRBJ2-2	NA	NA	TGTGCCTCCTTAGGGGGGAACACCGGGGAGCTGTTTTTT	CASLGGNTGELFF
TRBV11-3	TRBJ2-1	NA	many	TGTGCCAGCAGTTTAGGCAGGGCGAATGAGCAGTTCTTC	CASSLGRANEQFF
TRBV7-8	TRBJ1-2	TRBD1	NA	TGTGCCAGCAGCGCTGACAGGGGTGATGGCCACACCTTC	CASSADRGDGHTF
TRBV6-5	TRBJ1-1	NA	NA	TGTGCCGCGAAGGCGACAGTCCCAGCGGGTGAAGCTTTCTTT	CAAKATVPAGEAFF
TRBV28	TRBJ2-1	NA	many	TGTGCCAGCAGAGGAGGGGGGAATGAGCAGTTCTTC	CASRGGGNEQFF
TRBV5-1	TRBJ2-1	TRBD1	few	TGCGCCAGCAGCTTTCTCCAGGGGGATGAGCAGTTCTTC	CASSFLQGDEQFF
TRBV9	TRBJ2-4	NA	NA	TGTGCCAGCAGCTACCGGGACGGGCAAAACATTCAGTACTTC	CASSYRDGQNIQYF
TRBV25-1	TRBJ2-1	NA	NA	TGTGCCAGCAGTGGGCCGGGGACCTACAATGAGCAGTTCTTC	CASSGPGTYNEQFF
TRBV5-6	TRBJ2-3	TRBD2	many	TGTGCCAGCAGCTATTTTAGCGGGGGGGCTGAAGATACGCAGTATTTT	CASSYFSGGAEDTQYF
TRBV3-1	TRBJ2-4	TRBD1	few	TGTGCCAGCAGCCAACAAACAGGGGTCATTCAGTACTTC	CASSQQTGVIQYF
TRBV20-1	TRBJ1-4	NA	NA	TGCAGTGCTGGTACGCGGGGGGCCCCTGAAAAACTGTTCTTT	CSAGTRGAPEKLFF
TRBV12-3/TRBV12-4	TRBJ2-1	NA	NA	TGTGCCAGCAGCCCCCCGGAGGGGGTTACCTACAATGAGCAGTTCTTC	CASSPPEGVTYNEQFF
TRBV19	TRBJ2-2	NA	NA	TGTGCCAGTAGTATTGTGGACGGGGAGCTGTTTTTT	CASSIVDGELFF
TRBV18	TRBJ2-4	NA	few	TGTGCCAGCTCAGCCGGATCTAAAAACATTCAGTACTTC	CASSAGSKNIQYF
TRBV7-8	TRBJ1-3	NA	few	TGTGCCAGCAGCTTAGTTTCTGGGACCTCCGCGAGCACCATATATTTT	CASSLVSGTSASTIYF
TRBV6-8	TRBJ2-1	NA	NA	TGTGCCAGCAGCCCCCCACTAGCGCAGTTCTTC	CASSPPLAQFF
TRBV5-1	TRBJ2-3	TRBD2	few	TGCGCCAGCAAGTTGTCTCATAGCGGGGGGCTCACAGATACGCAGTATTTT	CASKLSHSGGLTDTQYF
TRBV7-9	TRBJ2-5	TRBD2	few	TGTGCCAGCAGCTCCGCAACTAGCGGGGGGATCCAAGAGACCCAGTACTTC	CASSSATSGGIQETQYF
TRBV12-3/TRBV12-4	TRBJ1-2	NA	NA	TGTGCCAGCATGGACAGACCCAATTATGGCTACACCTTC	CASMDRPNYGYTF
TRBV6-1	TRBJ2-6	TRBD1	NA	TGTGCCAGCAGTGGACAGGGGGCTTCCAGCTCTGGGGCCAACGTCCTGACTTTC	CASSGQGASSSGANVLTF
TRBV4-1	TRBJ1-2	NA	NA	TGCGCCAGCAGCCAGCGGAACAGCCCCTATGGCTACACCTTC	CASSQRNSPYGYTF
TRBV10-3	TRBJ2-5	NA	few	TGTGCCACCAATATAGACTTACAAGAGACCCAGTACTTC	CATNIDLQETQYF
TRBV6-5	TRBJ2-4	TRBD2	few	TGTGCCAGCAGCCCAATAGCGGGGGTCAAAAACATTCAGTACTTC	CASSPIAGVKNIQYF
TRBV4-2	TRBJ2-7	TRBD2	few	TGTGCCAGCAGCCCAACTAGCGGGGGGGAGAACTACGAGCAGTACTTC	CASSPTSGGENYEQYF